The 16 T cell receptor beta chains reported below all come from one sample, sequenced in a study of monozygotic twins with inflammatory bowel disease. From the 5' RACE reads, TCRdb lists one entry per CDR3 protein and no DNA. The sample includes around 400,000 distinct CDR3 sequences. The sample taken for sequencing was blood. These receptors were collected from a human donor with ulcerative colitis or Crohn's disease, or a healthy co-twin of an affected twin (not recorded which).

The chain joins TRBV3-1 to TRBJ2-3; TCRdb's D gene call, TRBD2, goes unchecked for lack of DNA. This CDR3 has 15 residues. Germline lookup yields CDR1 LGHDT and CDR2 YNNKEL (reference sequence). The CDR3 sequence is CASSQGPSVTDTQYF.

The gene calls are TRBV29-1 and TRBJ2-3; TCRdb proposes TRBD2, but this gene call is untestable without DNA. The length of the CDR3 is 12 residues. Germline V CDR1 and CDR2: SQVTM, ANQGSEA. CDR3 sequence: CSVEGPGDTQYF.

This sequence joins TRBV5-1 and TRBJ2-7; TCRdb gives TRBD1 as the D gene, but with no DNA this cannot be confirmed. The germline V gene has CDR1 SGHRS and CDR2 YFSETQ. The CDR3 is 14 residues long. This CDR3 reads CASSIQGGAYEQYF.

The V gene is TRBV12-3 or TRBV12-4, the J gene TRBJ1-5. The CDR3 runs 15 residues. CDR3 loop: CASSLAWHSNQPQHF.

The V gene is TRBV10-3, the J gene TRBJ2-1; TCRdb returns TRBD1, unconfirmable since there is no DNA. CDR3 length equals 19 residues. Germline V CDR1 and CDR2: ENHRY, SYGVKD. The CDR3: CAISRPSPGQRSSYNEQFF.

V usage is TRBV29-1 and J usage is TRBJ2-1. Germline CDR1 and CDR2: SQVTM and ANQGSEA. The CDR3 sequence is 13 residues long. The CDR3 sequence: CSVDRPSYNEQFF.

The chain recombines TRBV6-6 with TRBJ2-7. The CDR3 has 14 amino acids. The germline CDR1 and CDR2 sequences are MNHNY and SVGAGI (reference sequence). CDR3 protein: CASSSYDGRYEQYF.

The chain uses TRBV4-3 and TRBJ2-1; the TCRdb call, TRBD1, lacks DNA for checking. In germline, CDR1 is LGHNA, CDR2 YSLEER. This CDR3 has 16 residues. The CDR3 sequence: CASSQPTGTGTNEQFF.

The V and J genes are TRBV5-6 and TRBJ2-5; absent DNA, TCRdb's TRBD2 call cannot be checked. The CDR3 consists of 17 residues. Germline CDR1 is SGHDT and CDR2 is YYEEEE. The CDR3 reads CASSLSWSPALQETQYF.

The chain recombines TRBV4-1 with TRBJ1-2; TCRdb selects TRBD1, and the lack of DNA leaves this call unchecked. Germline-derived CDR1 and CDR2 are MGHRA and YSYEKL. The CDR3 is 16 amino acids. The CDR3 sequence: CASSHRTRTLRSGYTF.

The V call is TRBV20-1, the J call TRBJ2-7; TCRdb proposes TRBD1, but this gene call is untestable without DNA. The CDR3 has 15 residues. CDR1 and CDR2 from the germline V gene are DFQATT and SNEGSKA (reference sequence). The CDR3 sequence: CSAPNQGALGYEQYF.

The genes are TRBV2 and TRBJ2-3; the D call from TCRdb, TRBD2, cannot be confirmed without DNA. The CDR3 covers 15 residues. Per germline, CDR1 SNHLY and CDR2 FYNNEI. This chain's CDR3 is CASSRLAGGLDTQYF.

This rearrangement joins TRBV5-1 to TRBJ1-6. The CDR3 runs 18 residues. CDR1 is SGHRS, CDR2 YFSETQ, per germline. This chain's CDR3 is CASSLDGLSAGPNSPLHF.

The chain uses TRBV28 and TRBJ2-2; TCRdb outputs TRBD1, but without DNA this stays unchecked. CDR1 MDHEN and CDR2 SYDVKM come from the germline V gene. CDR3 length: 16 residues. The CDR3: CASNITPGANTGELFF.

The chain employs TRBV5-1 and TRBJ1-2; TCRdb picks TRBD1, but there is no DNA to check that call. The germline V gene has CDR1 SGHRS and CDR2 YFSETQ. The CDR3 is 17 residues long. The CDR3 sequence is CASSLVPRDRGRHGYTF.

V is TRBV28 and J is TRBJ2-7; the D call of TRBD2 rests on TCRdb alone, since no DNA is present to check it. Germline V gene lookup returns CDR1 MDHEN and CDR2 SYDVKM. The CDR3 loop spans 15 amino acids. The CDR3: CASSRSGRAGYEQYF.